This T cell receptor beta chain originates from a study of human T cells and chemical hapten exposure. TCRdb reanalysed the RACE reads using MiXCR and keeps one entry per CDR3 protein. The sample shows some 70,000 distinct CDR3 sequences, approximately 10% of them seen only once. The table lists this clonotype with many counts. V lost 3 bases, J lost 3 bases, and 6 bases lay in between. CDR3 length equals 12 residues. Germline lookup yields CDR1 SGHTA and CDR2 FQGNSA. Time point defined: pre-sensitization, week 0. Treatment here: therapeutic diphenylcyclopropenone sensitization with weekly scalp DPC. The sequences come from whole blood, collected in connection with sensitization to the hapten diphenylcyclopropenone (DPC). This chain links TRBV7-2 with TRBJ2-7; D call uncertain. The clonotype comes from a woman aged 45-65 years with alopecia areata. Some clones in this sample may be carry-over from other donors' samples. The CDR3 spells CASSLGYYEQYF. The CDR3 coding sequence is TGTGCCAGCAGCTTGGGGTACTACGAGCAGTACTTC.